Sequencing of this TCR beta chain was carried out in a study of control samples from healthy donors and cancer patients. The data were produced by immunoSEQ multiplex PCR, yet TCRdb's version contains in-frame clones alone and is incomplete. The data hold 100,000 to 150,000 clones, with around 90% observed a single time. The CDR3 loop spans 14 amino acids. Trimming pared 3 bases from V and 4 bases from J, leaving 12 bases between. Germline lookup yields CDR1 LGHDT and CDR2 YNNKEL (reference sequence). The V gene is TRBV3-1 (or the pseudogene TRBV3-2), the J gene TRBJ1-1, with a tentative D call TRBD1 (5 bases). The TCR comes from a man in his forties in good health. The sample comprised blood. This CDR3 reads CASSHAAGGTEAFF. The CDR3 nucleotides read TGTGCCAGCAGCCATGCAGCCGGGGGCACTGAAGCTTTCTTT.